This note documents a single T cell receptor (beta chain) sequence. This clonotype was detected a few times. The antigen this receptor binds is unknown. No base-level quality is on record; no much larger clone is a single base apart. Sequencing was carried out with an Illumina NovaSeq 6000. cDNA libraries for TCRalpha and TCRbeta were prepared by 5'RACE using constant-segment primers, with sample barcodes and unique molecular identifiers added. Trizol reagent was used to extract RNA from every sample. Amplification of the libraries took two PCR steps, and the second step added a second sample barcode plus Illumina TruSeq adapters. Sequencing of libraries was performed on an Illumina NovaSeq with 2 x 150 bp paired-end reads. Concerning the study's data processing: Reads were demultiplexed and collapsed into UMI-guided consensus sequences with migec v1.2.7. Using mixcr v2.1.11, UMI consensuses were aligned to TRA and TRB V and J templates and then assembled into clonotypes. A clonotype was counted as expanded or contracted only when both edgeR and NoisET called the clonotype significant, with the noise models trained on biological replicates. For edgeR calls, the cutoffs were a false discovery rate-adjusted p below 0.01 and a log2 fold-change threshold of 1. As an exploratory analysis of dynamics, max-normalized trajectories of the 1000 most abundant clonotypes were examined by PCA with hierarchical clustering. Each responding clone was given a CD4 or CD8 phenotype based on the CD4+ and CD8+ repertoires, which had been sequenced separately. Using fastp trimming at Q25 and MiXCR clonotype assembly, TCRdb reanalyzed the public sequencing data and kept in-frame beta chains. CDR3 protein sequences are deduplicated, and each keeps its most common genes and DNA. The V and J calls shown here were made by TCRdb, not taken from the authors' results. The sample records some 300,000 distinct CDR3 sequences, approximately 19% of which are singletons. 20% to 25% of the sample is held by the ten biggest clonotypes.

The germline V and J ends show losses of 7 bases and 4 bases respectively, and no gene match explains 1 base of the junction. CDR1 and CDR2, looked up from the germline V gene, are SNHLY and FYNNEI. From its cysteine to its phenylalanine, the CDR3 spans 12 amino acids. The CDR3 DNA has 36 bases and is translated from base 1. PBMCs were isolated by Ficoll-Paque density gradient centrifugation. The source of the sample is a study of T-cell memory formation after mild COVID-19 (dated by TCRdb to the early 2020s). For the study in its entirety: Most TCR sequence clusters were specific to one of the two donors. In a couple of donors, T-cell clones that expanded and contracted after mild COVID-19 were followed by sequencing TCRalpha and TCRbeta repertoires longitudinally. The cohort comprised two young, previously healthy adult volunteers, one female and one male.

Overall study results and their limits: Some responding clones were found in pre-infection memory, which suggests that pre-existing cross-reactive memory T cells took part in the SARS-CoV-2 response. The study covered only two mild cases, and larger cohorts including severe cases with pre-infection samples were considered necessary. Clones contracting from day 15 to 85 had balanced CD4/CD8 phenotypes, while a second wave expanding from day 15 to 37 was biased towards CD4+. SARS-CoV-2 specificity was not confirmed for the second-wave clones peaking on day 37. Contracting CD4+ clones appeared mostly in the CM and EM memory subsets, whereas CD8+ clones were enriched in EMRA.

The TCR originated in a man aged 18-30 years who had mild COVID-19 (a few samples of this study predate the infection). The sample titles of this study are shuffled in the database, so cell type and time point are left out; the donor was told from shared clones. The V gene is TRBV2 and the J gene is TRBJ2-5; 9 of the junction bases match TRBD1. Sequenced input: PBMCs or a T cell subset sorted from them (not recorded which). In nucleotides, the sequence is TGTGCCAGCATGGACAGGGGAGAGACCCAGTACTTC. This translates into CASMDRGETQYF.